Listed below are T cell receptor beta chains from one sample, sequenced in a study of identical twins. A single record per CDR3 protein comes from TCRdb applying MiXCR to the 5' RACE reads. The data show a few hundred thousand distinct CDR3 sequences, about 8.3% seen once. The sample was also linked to a second study, of yellow fever vaccine responses in identical twins.

Sequencing was carried out using CD8+ T cells sorted from blood. These receptors were taken from a woman between 18 and 30 years old in good health. Both conserved end residues are part of each CDR3. Fields, in order: V gene, D gene, clone size, J gene, CDR3 protein, CDR3 DNA. The D gene is left open where the match is weak. A row's size may be missing; if present it is once, few, many or a size class.

TRBV2	NA	NA	TRBJ2-3	CATLQIVADTQYF	TGTGCCACCCTTCAGATTGTAGCAGATACGCAGTATTTT
TRBV2	NA	NA	TRBJ2-7	CASGDYEQYF	TGTGCCAGCGGTGACTACGAGCAGTACTTC
TRBV7-3	NA	few	TRBJ2-3	CASSLTPWLDTQYF	TGTGCCAGCAGCTTAACCCCCTGGTTAGATACGCAGTATTTT
TRBV28	NA	many	TRBJ2-3	CASSPRTDTDTQYF	TGTGCCAGCAGTCCTCGGACAGACACAGATACGCAGTATTTT
TRBV4-2	NA	NA	TRBJ2-7	CASSNLQGYEQYF	TGTGCCAGCAGCAATCTACAGGGCTACGAGCAGTACTTC
TRBV2	TRBD1	few	TRBJ1-2	CASSGGQGPNYGYTF	TGTGCCAGCAGTGGGGGACAGGGGCCTAACTATGGCTACACCTTC
TRBV14	NA	few	TRBJ1-5	CASSHQGQPQHF	TGTGCCAGCAGCCATCAGGGCCAGCCCCAGCATTTT
TRBV4-3	NA	many	TRBJ2-2	CASSGRAWSGELFF	TGCGCCAGCAGCGGAAGGGCTTGGAGCGGGGAGCTGTTTTTT
TRBV9	NA	NA	TRBJ2-7	CASSKADGPYEQYF	TGTGCCAGCTCTAAGGCCGACGGTCCCTACGAGCAGTACTTC
TRBV20-1	TRBD1	NA	TRBJ1-1	CCASTFRDRALNTEAFF	TGCTGTGCTAGTACTTTCCGGGACAGGGCTTTGAACACTGAAGCTTTCTTT
TRBV29-1	TRBD2	few	TRBJ2-3	CSVLAAHTDTQYF	TGCAGCGTACTAGCGGCACACACAGATACGCAGTATTTT
TRBV6-5	TRBD1	many	TRBJ2-3	CASSLQGDTDTQYF	TGTGCCAGCAGCTTACAGGGGGACACAGATACGCAGTATTTT
TRBV3-1	TRBD1	NA	TRBJ1-2	CASSQEDRVGNGYTF	TGTGCCAGCAGCCAGGAGGACAGGGTCGGTAATGGCTACACCTTC
TRBV6-1	TRBD1	many	TRBJ1-2	CASSPGTGGYYGYTF	TGTGCCAGCAGTCCCGGGACAGGGGGGTACTATGGCTACACCTTC
TRBV9	NA	few	TRBJ2-4	CASSVWDFEDIQYF	TGTGCCAGCAGCGTCTGGGACTTTGAGGACATTCAGTACTTC
TRBV28	TRBD2	NA	TRBJ2-1	CASSLLSSGILNEQFF	TGTGCCAGCAGTTTATTATCTAGCGGGATTTTGAATGAGCAGTTCTTC
TRBV28	NA	many	TRBJ2-5	CASSLLTRSQETQYF	TGTGCCAGCAGTTTATTAACACGGAGCCAAGAGACCCAGTACTTC
TRBV4-1	NA	few	TRBJ2-2	CASSQISPNTGELFF	TGCGCCAGCAGCCAAATAAGCCCAAACACCGGGGAGCTGTTTTTT
TRBV6-1	TRBD1	NA	TRBJ2-1	CASNTGQGHEQFF	TGTGCCAGCAACACAGGACAGGGCCATGAGCAGTTCTTC
TRBV30	TRBD1	NA	TRBJ2-7	CAWSSGTVVTYEQYF	TGTGCCTGGAGCTCCGGGACAGTGGTAACCTACGAGCAGTACTTC
TRBV12-3/TRBV12-4	NA	many	TRBJ1-1	CASSAPPGAGNTEAFF	TGTGCCAGCAGTGCACCCCCCGGGGCCGGGAACACTGAAGCTTTCTTT
TRBV10-3	TRBD1	NA	TRBJ2-3	CAISDEVHMGQETDTQYF	TGTGCCATCAGTGATGAGGTCCATATGGGACAGGAGACAGATACGCAGTATTTT
TRBV6-5	NA	few	TRBJ2-7	CASSLDSTQGQYF	TGTGCCAGCAGTTTGGACAGCACCCAGGGGCAGTACTTC
TRBV14	TRBD2	NA	TRBJ2-1	CASSQASSGSQFF	TGTGCCAGCAGCCAGGCTTCAAGCGGGAGCCAGTTCTTC
TRBV7-9	NA	NA	TRBJ2-3	CASSGEATDTQYF	TGTGCCAGCAGCGGGGAGGCCACAGATACGCAGTATTTT
TRBV6-5	TRBD2	NA	TRBJ2-1	CASSYSPGLAASGQFF	TGTGCCAGCAGTTACTCCCCGGGACTAGCGGCCTCTGGGCAGTTCTTC
TRBV18	TRBD1	NA	TRBJ2-7	CASSPRRTGQGASGAYEQYF	TGTGCCAGCTCACCCCGGAGGACGGGACAGGGGGCTAGCGGAGCCTACGAGCAGTACTTC
TRBV20-1	NA	few	TRBJ1-1	CSATDLNDEAFF	TGCAGTGCGACCGACTTAAATGATGAAGCTTTCTTT
TRBV28	NA	many	TRBJ1-2	CASSSPTYLNYGYTF	TGTGCCAGCAGTTCCCCGACTTATTTAAACTATGGCTACACCTTC
TRBV4-3	TRBD1	NA	TRBJ2-3	CASSSRAGQGGTDTQYF	TGCGCCAGCAGCTCTCGAGCGGGACAGGGGGGCACAGATACGCAGTATTTT
TRBV3-1	NA	few	TRBJ2-1	CASSHPAGDYNEQFF	TGTGCCAGCAGCCACCCGGCGGGTGACTACAATGAGCAGTTCTTC
TRBV28	NA	NA	TRBJ2-7	CASRGTGRAYEQYF	TGTGCCAGCAGGGGGACCGGGAGAGCCTACGAGCAGTACTTC
TRBV7-9	NA	few	TRBJ2-7	CASSLGGNPYEQYF	TGTGCCAGCAGCTTAGGCGGGAACCCCTACGAGCAGTACTTC
TRBV7-9	TRBD2	NA	TRBJ2-1	CASSLSTSENEQFF	TGTGCCAGCAGCTTATCGACTAGCGAAAATGAGCAGTTCTTC
TRBV27	NA	many	TRBJ2-1	CASSRGGSGNEQFF	TGTGCCAGCAGTCGGGGTGGTTCAGGCAATGAGCAGTTCTTC